The 30 T cell receptor beta chains presented below share a single source sample, sequenced in a study of T cell repertoires in cytomegalovirus infection. One entry per CDR3 protein, called by TCRdb with MiXCR from the reads. The sample has more than 650,000 distinct CDR3 sequences, approximately 40% seen once; the top ten hold under 3%. What was sequenced was PBMCs. The source of these receptors is a human donor in good health (CMV status not recorded). Some clones in this sample may be carry-over from other donors' samples.

The chain recombines TRBV6-6 with TRBJ2-7; 7 bases map to TRBD1. Germline V CDR1 and CDR2: MNHNY, SVGAGI (reference sequence). The CDR3 runs 14 residues. The CDR3 region is CAHRRDRDQYEQYF. CDR3 nucleotides: TGTGCTCACAGACGGGACAGAGATCAGTACGAGCAGTACTTC.

Comment on this clonotype: Germline and junction disagree at one end, which may indicate a read error. The gene calls are TRBV6-2 or TRBV6-3 and TRBJ2-4, with D unclear. CDR3 length: 11 residues. Per the germline V gene, CDR1 is MNHEY and CDR2 is SVGEGT. The CDR3 DNA sequence: TGTGCCAGCAGCCACTCCGGAGACAAAGACTTC. Translated, it gives CASSHSGDKDF.

This clonotype was observed a single time. A clone one base away is much larger, so this may be a read error. The chain joins TRBV6-6 to TRBJ1-1; no clear D gene. The CDR3 is 13 residues long. The germline CDR1 and CDR2 sequences are MNHNY and SVGAGI (reference sequence). CDR3 amino acids: CANSPILNTEAFF. In nucleotides, the CDR3 is TGTGCCAACAGTCCAATTTTGAACACTGAAGCTTTCTTT.

This chain links TRBV7-2 with TRBJ1-5; D may be TRBD1 (5 bases). With 5 bases removed from V and 2 bases from J, the gap between germline ends came to 7 bases. Germline V CDR1 and CDR2: SGHTA, FQGNSA. The CDR3 consists of 13 residues. The CDR3 protein is CASSARGNQPQHF. CDR3 DNA sequence: TGTGCCAGCAGCGCCAGGGGCAATCAGCCCCAGCATTTT. Full variable domain (outside the CDR3, taken from reference TRBV7-2 and TRBJ1-5): GAGVSQSPSNKVTEKGKDVELRCDPISGHTALYWYRQSLGQGLEFLIYFQGNSAPDKSGLPSDRFSAERTGGSVSTLTIQRTQQEDSAVYLCASSARGNQPQHFGDGTRLSIL.

This clonotype was seen only a few times. J is TRBJ1-4 and V is TRBV11-2, with D unclear. The CDR3 loop spans 13 amino acids. Per germline, CDR1 SGHAT and CDR2 FQNNGV. The germline V and J ends were trimmed by 6 bases and 3 bases, with 8 bases remaining between them. The CDR3 region has the DNA TGTGCCAGCAGATTACCGTCTAATGAAAAACTGTTTTTT. It encodes CASRLPSNEKLFF. The whole variable domain, remainder taken from reference TRBV11-2 and TRBJ1-4, is EAGVAQSPRYKIIEKRQSVAFWCNPISGHATLYWYQQILGQGPKLLIQFQNNGVVDDSQLPKDRFSAERLKGVDSTLKIQPAKLEDSAVYLCASRLPSNEKLFFGSGTQLSVL.

V usage is TRBV4-2 and J usage is TRBJ1-5; the match to TRBD1 covers 9 bases. V shed 0 bases and J 6 bases; nucleotides not matched to a gene: 6. The CDR3 sequence is 16 residues long. Germline values: CDR1 LGHNA, CDR2 YNFKEQ. The CDR3 loop reads CASSQDTGQGSQPQHF. The DNA for the CDR3 is TGTGCCAGCAGCCAAGACACGGGACAGGGCTCTCAGCCCCAGCATTTT.

The chain carries TRBV12-3 or TRBV12-4 and TRBJ2-3; TRBD1 matches 7 bases. There are 17 residues in the CDR3. With V trimmed by 2 bases and J by 4 bases, 12 bases remained unmatched. The CDR3 bases are TGTGCCAGCAGTTTATCATTCGTGAGGGGGCTAGCAGATACGCAGTATTTT. Translation gives CASSLSFVRGLADTQYF.

This clonotype was observed a handful of times. The chain combines TRBV12-3 or TRBV12-4 with TRBJ2-6, with D perhaps TRBD1 or TRBD2 (5 bases each). V gave up 7 bases and J gave up 4 bases, with 23 bases separating them. This CDR3 is built from 18 residues. Written as DNA, the CDR3 is TGTGCCAGCAACCCTGGGGACGGAATGGTCAAAGGGGCCAACGTCCTGACTTTC. The encoded protein is CASNPGDGMVKGANVLTF.

This clonotype has at least ten counts. The CDR3 is CASSPSGQSYNEQFF. The CDR3 DNA sequence: TGTGCCAGCAGCCCCTCGGGACAGAGCTACAATGAGCAGTTCTTC. The chain links TRBV7-2 to TRBJ2-1, with TRBD1 matching over 7 bases. The CDR3 length is 15 residues. Germline V gene lookup returns CDR1 SGHTA and CDR2 FQGNSA. The ends lost 5 bases at V and 3 bases at J; junction bases unmatched: 7.

This clonotype was seen repeatedly, ten times or more. The rearrangement joins TRBV12-3 or TRBV12-4 to TRBJ2-7, with D possibly being TRBD2 (5 bases). Trimming shortened V by 2 bases and J by 4 bases, and 6 bases separated the two germline ends. The CDR3 is 12 amino acids. CDR3 residues: CASSLIAYEQYF. In DNA, the CDR3 is TGTGCCAGCAGTTTAATAGCGTACGAGCAGTACTTC.

The rearrangement joins TRBV2 to TRBJ2-7, with D perhaps given as TRBD1 or TRBD2 (6 bases each). CDR3 length equals 15 residues. Trimming stripped 6 bases from V and 4 bases from J, with 19 bases between. Germline V CDR1 and CDR2: SNHLY, FYNNEI. CDR3 coding DNA: TGTGCCAGCAGGGCGGAGATGGGGGGCGGGTACGAGCAGTACTTC. Encoded protein: CASRAEMGGGYEQYF.

A note on this clonotype: Given the absence of the conserved phenylalanine or tryptophan at the CDR3 end, a read error is likely. This sequence joins TRBV29-1 and TRBJ2-1; 10 bases match TRBD2. The CDR3 is 12 residues long. Germline lookup yields CDR1 SQVTM and CDR2 ANQGSEA. Trimming took 4 bases from V and 6 from J; bases not matched to a gene: 0. The CDR3 is CSVVAGGNEQFL. The DNA of the CDR3 is TGCAGCGTTGTAGCGGGGGGCAATGAGCAGTTCTTA.

Notes on this clonotype: A read error may be the cause here, since a much bigger clone is one base away. The chain carries TRBV7-2 and TRBJ2-3; D remains ambiguous. The germline gives CDR1 SGHTA, CDR2 FQGNSA. The length of the CDR3 is 14 residues. This chain's CDR3 is CASSLGPAPDTPYF. The CDR3 DNA is TGTGCCAGCAGCTTAGGCCCGGCCCCAGATACGCCGTATTTT.

The V call is TRBV2, the J call TRBJ1-5, with a possible D match to TRBD1 (5 bases). The CDR3 is 14 residues long. CDR1 and CDR2 (germline): SNHLY, FYNNEI. Trimming removed 8 bases from V and 3 bases from J, with 14 bases in between. The CDR3 sequence is CASGGERFNQPQHF. As DNA, the CDR3 is TGTGCCAGCGGGGGGGAGAGGTTCAATCAGCCCCAGCATTTT.

The rearrangement joins TRBV5-6 to TRBJ1-5; tentative D call: TRBD1 (6 bases). The CDR3 extends over 12 amino acids. Trimming removed 4 bases at V and 16 bases at J, with 18 bases between. Looked up from germline, CDR1 is SGHDT and CDR2 is YYEEEE. The CDR3 reads CASSLAGGTYHF. The CDR3 coding sequence is TGTGCCAGCAGCCTGGCGGGCGGGACATATCATTTT.

This rearrangement joins TRBV7-2 to TRBJ1-1, with 7 bases fitting TRBD1. Germline V gene sequence: CDR1 SGHTA, CDR2 FQGNSA. V dropped 3 bases and J dropped 8; count of bases not matched to a gene: 9. The CDR3 is made up of 14 amino acids. The CDR3 sequence is CASSLGMTGTEAFF. In DNA form, the CDR3 reads TGTGCCAGCAGCTTGGGGATGACAGGGACGGAAGCTTTCTTT.

The chain uses TRBV7-3 and TRBJ2-3; D remains unclear. There are 12 residues in the CDR3. V lost 0 bases to trimming and J lost 4 bases, with 2 bases between them. From germline, CDR1 is SGHTA and CDR2 FQGTGA. CDR3 amino acids: CASSLTPDTQYF. The CDR3 coding sequence is TGTGCCAGCAGCTTAACCCCAGATACGCAGTATTTT.

The rearrangement uses TRBV12-3 or TRBV12-4 and TRBJ2-7; 12 positions agree with TRBD1. The CDR3 has 15 amino acids. V was clipped by 6 bases and J by 7 bases; unmatched bases: 10. The CDR3 spells CASRRLGTGGGEQYF. The CDR3 bases are TGTGCCAGCAGGCGCCTTGGGACAGGGGGCGGGGAGCAGTACTTC.

The chain joins TRBV27 to TRBJ2-7, with 9 nucleotides matching TRBD1. The V and J ends lost 4 bases and 7 bases, in that order; junction bases with no gene match: 11. Germline V gene lookup returns CDR1 MNHEY and CDR2 SMNVEV (reference sequence). This CDR3 is built from 15 residues. The CDR3 coding sequence is TGTGCCAGCAGTTCCCTCGGGACAGGGTTCGTAGAGCAGTACTTC. Encoded protein: CASSSLGTGFVEQYF.

This rearrangement joins TRBV11-3 to TRBJ2-3; 7 positions agree with TRBD2. Germline CDR1 reads SGHNT; CDR2 reads YENEEA. V was pared by 4 bases and J by 2 bases, with 9 bases of the junction left unmatched. The CDR3 is 16 amino acids. This CDR3 is CASSWGSGGYTDTQYF. The CDR3, as DNA: TGTGCCAGCAGCTGGGGTTCGGGGGGTTACACAGATACGCAGTATTTT.

The V and J genes are TRBV20-1 and TRBJ1-5, with D perhaps TRBD1 (5 bases). V was clipped by 5 bases and J by 3 bases, with 11 bases between them. The CDR3 consists of 13 residues. Germline assignment: CDR1 DFQATT and CDR2 SNEGSKA (reference sequence). The CDR3 is CSADQGNNQPQHF. DNA for the CDR3: TGCAGTGCTGACCAGGGAAACAATCAGCCCCAGCATTTT.

This chain joins TRBV15 and TRBJ1-2; 7 nucleotides match TRBD1. This CDR3 has 16 amino acids. The V and J ends lost 3 bases and 4 bases, in that order; junction bases with no gene match: 11. Germline CDR1 reads LNHNV; CDR2 reads YYDKDF (reference sequence). CDR3 sequence reads: CATSSVTGASGYGYTF. CDR3 DNA sequence: TGTGCCACCAGCAGTGTTACAGGGGCGTCGGGCTATGGCTACACCTTC.

The rearrangement links TRBV27 to TRBJ1-2, with no clear D. V lost 5 bases, J lost 0 bases, and 10 bases lay in between. Germline V gives CDR1 MNHEY, CDR2 SMNVEV (reference sequence). This CDR3 has 14 residues. The CDR3 loop reads CASSTRTSNYGYTF. CDR3 nucleotides: TGTGCCAGCAGTACGCGGACCTCTAACTATGGCTACACCTTC.

The chain links TRBV10-3 to TRBJ1-5; 7 bases line up with TRBD1. The CDR3 is 17 residues long. The J segment lost 0 bases and the V segment lost 0 bases, leaving 5 bases of the junction unmatched. Germline CDR1 is ENHRY and CDR2 is SYGVKD. The CDR3 is CAISESGGGGSNQPQHF. CDR3 nucleotides: TGTGCCATCAGTGAGTCTGGAGGGGGCGGTAGCAATCAGCCCCAGCATTTT.

This chain links TRBV28 with TRBJ2-7; a possible D gene is TRBD1 (6 bases). Germline assignment: CDR1 MDHEN and CDR2 SYDVKM. V lost 11 bases and J 5 bases, leaving 16 bases between the germline ends. The CDR3 extends over 12 amino acids. CDR3 sequence: CASTGTSNEQYF. In nucleotides, the CDR3 is TGTGCCTCCACCGGGACAAGCAACGAGCAGTACTTC.

The chain recombines TRBV12-3 or TRBV12-4 with TRBJ2-1; 7 bases are shared with TRBD2. The J segment lost 11 bases and the V segment lost 7 bases, leaving 20 bases of the junction unmatched. This CDR3 has 16 amino acids. CDR3 nucleotides: TGTGCCAGCACCCCTACCTCGGGAGGCCCCTACCTTCAGCAGTTCTTC. Protein product: CASTPTSGGPYLQQFF.

This clonotype appeared once. This chain links TRBV2 with TRBJ1-6; D remains ambiguous. V lost 1 base and J lost 3, with 7 bases in between. This CDR3 has 15 residues. CDR1 and CDR2 (germline): SNHLY, FYNNEI. In DNA, the CDR3 is TGTGCCAGCAGTGAAGAGGGTGTCTATAATTCACCCCTCCACTTT. The encoded protein is CASSEEGVYNSPLHF. Variable domain in full (rest from reference TRBV2 and TRBJ1-6): EPEVTQTPSHQVTQMGQEVILRCVPISNHLYFYWYRQILGQKVEFLVSFYNNEISEKSEIFDDQFSVERPDGSNFTLKIRSTKLEDSAMYFCASSEEGVYNSPLHFGNGTRLTVT.

This clonotype was detected only a few times. The chain is built from TRBV28 and TRBJ2-2, with 7 positions matching TRBD1. V was clipped by 6 bases and J by 5 bases; unmatched bases: 9. Germline V gene data show CDR1 as MDHEN and CDR2 as SYDVKM. The CDR3 runs to 15 residues. CDR3 DNA sequence: TGTGCCAGCAGGGCACAGGGGAGATATACCGGGGAGCTGTTTTTT. It encodes CASRAQGRYTGELFF. Supplemented by reference TRBV28 and TRBJ2-2, the full variable domain reads DVKVTQSSRYLVKRTGEKVFLECVQDMDHENMFWYRQDPGLGLRLIYFSYDVKMKEKGDIPEGYSVSREKKERFSLILESASTNQTSMYLCASRAQGRYTGELFFGEGSRLTVL.

This clonotype was recorded only once. The rearrangement joins TRBV6-4 to TRBJ1-2; maybe TRBD1 (5 bases). V was clipped by 6 bases and J by 0 bases, with 11 bases between them. From germline, CDR1 is MRHNA and CDR2 SNTAGT. This CDR3 region has 14 residues. The CDR3 DNA is TGTGCCAGCAGAGGGACCGAACCTAACTATGGCTACACCTTC. Translated: CASRGTEPNYGYTF.

The V gene is TRBV20-1, the J gene TRBJ2-1, with 8 bases identical to TRBD2. The CDR3 has 12 residues. Trimming took 7 bases from V and 6 from J; bases not matched to a gene: 5. Germline loops: CDR1 DFQATT, CDR2 SNEGSKA (reference sequence). The CDR3 loop is CSESGRSNEQFF. The CDR3 DNA reads as TGCAGTGAGAGCGGGAGATCCAATGAGCAGTTCTTC.